Presented here are 23 T cell receptor beta chains from one specimen sequenced in a study of cytomegalovirus exposure and HLA in healthy donors. Profiling relied on immunoSEQ multiplex PCR, and the TCRdb table lists in-frame clones only, not all of them. The sample contains 150,000 to 200,000 clones, about 90% of which appear only once. The specimen sequenced was PBMCs. The receptors derive from a woman between 18 and 30 years old in good health and CMV-seropositive.

The genes are TRBV18 and TRBJ1-1; 7 bases fit TRBD1. The germline V gene encodes CDR1 KGHSH and CDR2 LQKENI. V dropped 0 bases and J dropped 1; count of bases not matched to a gene: 5. This CDR3 region has 16 residues. The CDR3 sequence: CASSPPASGGNTEAFF. CDR3 bases: TGTGCCAGCTCACCACCTGCGTCAGGGGGGAACACTGAAGCTTTCTTT.

In this sample, this clone turned up a few times. The CDR3 bases are TGTGCCTGGAGTGTGGGCAGTGGCTACACCTTC. This gives the protein CAWSVGSGYTF. This chain connects TRBV30 to TRBJ1-2; D unclear. The CDR3 is 11 amino acids. V was shortened by 0 bases and J by 7 bases, with 6 bases between the two germline ends. Germline-derived CDR1 and CDR2 are GTSNPN and SVGIG (reference sequence). Variable domain in full (rest from reference TRBV30 and TRBJ1-2): SQTIHQWPATLVQPVGSPLSLECTVEGTSNPNLYWYRQAAGRGLQLLFYSVGIGQISSEVPQNLSASRPQDRQFILSSKKLLLSDSGFYLCAWSVGSGYTFGSGTRLTVV.

V gene TRBV27 combines with J gene TRBJ2-7; D is unclear. Between the trimmed V and J ends, which lost 5 bases and 1 base, there was a span of 6 bases. This CDR3 has 12 amino acids. CDR1 is MNHEY and CDR2 is SMNVEV in the germline V gene (reference sequence). CDR3 DNA sequence: TGTGCCAGCAGTGCAACTTCCTACGAGCAGTACTTC. Encoded protein: CASSATSYEQYF.

The rearrangement links TRBV30 to TRBJ1-5; 7 bases agree with TRBD1. Germline V gene lookup returns CDR1 GTSNPN and CDR2 SVGIG (reference sequence). V lost 5 bases to trimming and J lost 7 bases; unmatched junction nucleotides: 8. This CDR3 spans 13 amino acids. CDR3 DNA: TGTGCCTGGGCGACAGGGATTGGCCAGCCCCAGCATTTT. Encoded protein: CAWATGIGQPQHF.

The CDR3 is CASSTRGADTEAFF. The DNA of the CDR3 is TGTGCCAGCAGCACCCGGGGGGCAGACACTGAAGCTTTCTTT. This chain uses TRBV6-5 with TRBJ1-1; D is possibly TRBD1 (6 bases). From germline, CDR1 is MNHEY and CDR2 SVGAGI. V gave up 6 bases and J gave up 3 bases, with 14 bases separating them. The CDR3 contains 14 residues.

J is TRBJ2-1 and V is TRBV5-4; the match to TRBD1 covers 11 bases. The CDR3 is made up of 15 amino acids. Germline V CDR1 and CDR2: SGHNT, YYREEE (reference sequence). The CDR3 protein is CERTGGFHNTDEQFF. CDR3 in DNA: TGTGAACGGACAGGGGGCTTTCATAATACGGATGAGCAGTTCTTC.

The gene calls are TRBV9 and TRBJ2-3; 7 bases map to TRBD1. The V gene's germline CDR1 is SGDLS and CDR2 YYNGEE. V shed 3 bases, J shed 5 bases, and the junction held 9 bases outside the gene matches. The CDR3 sequence is 15 residues long. The CDR3 loop reads CASSAETNRGDTQYF. The CDR3 DNA is TGTGCCAGCAGCGCCGAGACCAACAGGGGAGATACGCAGTATTTT. Supplemented by reference TRBV9 and TRBJ2-3, the full variable domain reads DSGVTQTPKHLITATGQRVTLRCSPRSGDLSVYWYQQSLDQGLQFLIQYYNGEERAKGNILERFSAQQFPDLHSELNLSSLELGDSALYFCASSAETNRGDTQYFGPGTRLTVL.

V is TRBV10-3 and J is TRBJ1-1; a possible D gene is TRBD1 (5 bases). V lost 6 bases to trimming and J lost 5 bases, with 22 bases between them. CDR1 and CDR2 from the germline V gene are ENHRY and SYGVKD. The CDR3 is 16 residues long. This CDR3 is CAISPGPREGKTEAFF. CDR3 sequence (DNA): TGTGCCATCAGCCCGGGGCCGCGGGAAGGAAAAACTGAAGCTTTCTTT.

This sequence joins TRBV27 and TRBJ1-1; D perhaps matches TRBD1 (6 bases). Germline V gene data show CDR1 as MNHEY and CDR2 as SMNVEV (reference sequence). The length of the CDR3 is 12 residues. V shed 3 bases and J shed 12 bases, with 14 bases lying between them. CDR3 amino acids: CASSFRGQMTFF. The CDR3 coding sequence is TGTGCCAGCAGTTTCAGGGGACAAATGACTTTCTTT.

The chain combines TRBV6-1 with TRBJ2-2, with D unresolved. Germline V gene lookup returns CDR1 MNHNS and CDR2 SASEGT. V dropped 3 bases and J dropped 7 bases, with 6 bases sitting between them. This CDR3 has 12 amino acids. Here the CDR3 DNA reads TGTGCCAGCAGTGACTACCGCGGGGAGCTGTTTTTT. This sequence encodes CASSDYRGELFF.

The chain has TRBV28 and TRBJ2-5; TRBD2 agrees at 7 bases. CDR3 length: 15 amino acids. Germline V gene data show CDR1 as MDHEN and CDR2 as SYDVKM. Trimming removed 5 bases from V and 1 base from J; junction bases left unmatched: 7. The CDR3 sequence: CASSPRGVPQETQYF. In nucleotides, the CDR3 is TGTGCCAGCAGTCCACGGGGGGTCCCCCAAGAGACCCAGTACTTC.

The chain uses TRBV2 and TRBJ2-3, with 12 nucleotides matching TRBD2. The CDR3 totals 14 residues. V shed 7 bases, J shed 4 bases, and the junction held 3 bases outside the gene matches. Germline CDR1 reads SNHLY; CDR2 reads FYNNEI. The CDR3 DNA is TGTGCCAGCACTAGCGGGGGGGCGCCAGATACGCAGTATTTT. It specifies CASTSGGAPDTQYF.

This clone has only one observation. V gene TRBV4-3 combines with J gene TRBJ2-7; 9 nucleotides agree with TRBD2. Germline CDR1 reads LGHNA; CDR2 reads YSLEER. CDR3 length equals 15 residues. V dropped 5 bases and J dropped 7; count of bases not matched to a gene: 12. As DNA, the CDR3 is TGCGCCAGCAGCAAGGCCCGACTAGCGGACTCAGAGCAGTACTTC. Protein sequence: CASSKARLADSEQYF.

The J gene is TRBJ2-3, the V gene TRBV4-1; TRBD2 matches at 8 bases. In germline, CDR1 is MGHRA, CDR2 YSYEKL. The CDR3 sequence is 17 residues long. V dropped 3 bases and J dropped 0; count of bases not matched to a gene: 8. The CDR3 DNA sequence: TGCGCCAGCAGCCAGGGGGGGACTAGATTAAGCACAGATACGCAGTATTTT. It specifies CASSQGGTRLSTDTQYF.

The rearrangement joins TRBV18 to TRBJ2-3; 8 nucleotides agree with TRBD2. The CDR3 runs 16 residues. V lost 3 bases, J lost 3 bases, and 8 bases stayed unmatched. CDR1 KGHSH and CDR2 LQKENI come from the germline V gene. DNA of the CDR3: TGTGCCAGCTCACCTACGGCGGGAGGCCCTACAGATACGCAGTATTTT. As protein: CASSPTAGGPTDTQYF. Drawing the rest from reference TRBV18 and TRBJ2-3, the complete variable domain is NAGVMQNPRHLVRRRGQEARLRCSPMKGHSHVYWYRQLPEEGLKFMVYLQKENIIDESGMPKERFSAEFPKEGPSILRIQQVVRGDSAAYFCASSPTAGGPTDTQYFGPGTRLTVL.

The rearrangement links TRBV4-2 to TRBJ2-1; 8 nucleotides line up with TRBD1. Germline loops: CDR1 LGHNA, CDR2 YNFKEQ. The CDR3 spans 15 residues. Losses at the gene ends were 0 bases for V and 4 bases for J; bases not matched to a gene: 2. The CDR3 sequence is CASSQDRGHYNEQFF. Here the CDR3 DNA reads TGTGCCAGCAGCCAAGACAGGGGGCATTACAATGAGCAGTTCTTC.

This clone appeared a few times. The gene calls are TRBV6-4 and TRBJ1-6; TRBD1 is a possible D gene (5 bases). The CDR3 has 15 residues. Germline V CDR1 and CDR2: MRHNA, SNTAGT. Trimming stripped 3 bases from V and 7 bases from J, with 13 bases between. The chain's CDR3 is CASSEAAKGNSPLHF. The CDR3 nucleotides read TGTGCCAGCAGTGAGGCCGCTAAGGGGAATTCACCCCTCCACTTT.

V gene TRBV18 combines with J gene TRBJ1-1; TRBD1 might be the D (6 bases). This CDR3 contains 15 residues. V was trimmed by 0 bases and J by 1 base, leaving 9 bases between them. Germline lookup yields CDR1 KGHSH and CDR2 LQKENI. CDR3 region: CASSPPDRPNTEAFF. Here the CDR3 DNA reads TGTGCCAGCTCACCACCGGACAGACCGAACACTGAAGCTTTCTTT.

The CDR3 DNA reads TGTGCCAGCAGTGGGGGACTAGCGGGAGATGAGCAGTTCTTC. Translated: CASSGGLAGDEQFF. The rearrangement joins TRBV6-4 to TRBJ2-1, with TRBD2 matching over 14 bases. The V gene's germline CDR1 is MRHNA and CDR2 SNTAGT. V dropped 4 bases and J dropped 8; count of bases not matched to a gene: 1. This CDR3 contains 14 residues.

This chain links TRBV10-3 with TRBJ2-3, with D maybe TRBD2 (5 bases). Trimming left V 8 bases short and J 3 bases short, with 18 bases between. There are 15 residues in the CDR3. In germline, CDR1 is ENHRY, CDR2 SYGVKD. CDR3 protein: CAILRDLSGTDTQYF. As DNA, the CDR3 is TGTGCCATCTTGAGGGATCTCTCGGGGACAGATACGCAGTATTTT.

The rearrangement joins TRBV2 to TRBJ2-7; D is uncertain. This CDR3 has 13 residues. Germline values: CDR1 SNHLY, CDR2 FYNNEI. V lost 3 bases and J 3 bases, leaving 9 bases between the germline ends. The CDR3 DNA reads TGTGCCAGCAGTGAGGAGTCCGGCTACGAGCAGTACTTC. Its protein product is CASSEESGYEQYF.

The chain uses TRBV19 and TRBJ1-5; TRBD1 matches at 12 bases. This CDR3 spans 16 amino acids. V gave up 4 bases and J gave up 7 bases; unmatched junction bases: 8. Germline CDR1 LNHDA, CDR2 SQIVND (reference sequence). CDR3 loop: CASSRGGTGGWQPQHF. The CDR3 coding sequence is TGTGCCAGTAGTAGGGGCGGGACAGGGGGCTGGCAGCCCCAGCATTTT.

The chain carries TRBV28 and TRBJ1-2, with 8 bases aligning to TRBD1. The V and J ends lost 4 bases and 8 bases, in that order; junction bases with no gene match: 12. This CDR3 contains 15 residues. CDR1 is MDHEN and CDR2 is SYDVKM in the germline V gene. The CDR3 bases are TGTGCCAGCAGTTCCCCGGGCCAGGGGGCGGGGGGCTACACCTTC. Amino acid sequence: CASSSPGQGAGGYTF.